Below, 13 T cell receptor beta chains from the same sample are listed, as sequenced in a study of beta chain features in type 1 diabetes. cDNA synthesis used the whole RNA isolate, giving expressed TCRB sequences. TCRdb's copy holds only in-frame clones and misses some; the assay was immunoSEQ multiplex PCR. The sample consists of a few hundred thousand clones, 27% of them appearing once. The sequencing sample was made of central memory CD4+ T cells from blood. The receptors derive from a young man in good health.

This clone was seen just once. The rearrangement joins TRBV27 to TRBJ2-5, with 9 bases fitting TRBD1. CDR1 is MNHEY and CDR2 is SMNVEV in the germline V gene (reference sequence). Trimming at V came to 2 bases and at J to 5 bases, leaving 6 bases not matched to a gene. This CDR3 is 15 amino acids long. CDR3 nucleotides: TGTGCCAGCAGTTTAAGGACAGGGGCTGCTGAGACCCAGTACTTC. Its protein product is CASSLRTGAAETQYF.

This clone showed up just once. The rearrangement links TRBV6-5 to TRBJ2-7, with 7 bases fitting TRBD1. Germline trimming cut 3 bases from V and 4 bases from J; bases unmatched to any gene: 9. There are 15 residues in the CDR3. Looked up from germline, CDR1 is MNHEY and CDR2 is SVGAGI. CDR3 in amino acids: CASSYGTAGRYEQYF. CDR3 DNA sequence: TGTGCCAGCAGTTATGGGACAGCCGGCAGGTACGAGCAGTACTTC.

The rearrangement uses TRBV5-6 and TRBJ2-4, with 10 bases lining up with TRBD2. CDR3 length equals 17 residues. Germline assignment: CDR1 SGHDT and CDR2 YYEEEE. With V trimmed by 1 base and J by 6 bases, 10 bases remained unmatched. The CDR3 sequence is CASSLLGLATETNIQYF. The CDR3 bases are TGTGCCAGCAGCTTGCTGGGACTAGCGACGGAGACAAACATTCAGTACTTC.

This clone was observed a handful of times. The chain uses TRBV25-1 and TRBJ1-2, with TRBD1 matching 8 bases. CDR1 and CDR2 (germline): MGHDK, SYGVNS. Trimming removed 3 bases from V and 8 bases from J; junction bases left unmatched: 2. CDR3 length: 12 residues. The CDR3 nucleotides are TGTGCCAGCAGTGACGACAGGGGCGGCTACACCTTC. This translates into CASSDDRGGYTF.

This chain joins TRBV27 and TRBJ2-1; D is possibly TRBD1 or TRBD2 (5 bases each). There are 15 residues in the CDR3. The V gene's germline CDR1 is MNHEY and CDR2 SMNVEV (reference sequence). V was trimmed by 5 bases and J by 8 bases, leaving 19 bases between them. The CDR3 protein is CASSQEGRTAYEQFF. CDR3 sequence (DNA): TGTGCCAGCAGTCAAGAGGGACGGACTGCCTATGAGCAGTTCTTC.

This chain connects TRBV11-2 to TRBJ2-1; D is possibly TRBD2 (5 bases). The V and J ends lost 6 bases and 5 bases respectively, with 17 bases between them. Germline V CDR1 and CDR2: SGHAT, FQNNGV. The length of the CDR3 is 15 residues. The CDR3 nucleotides read TGTGCCAGCAGTATAGCGCCACAAAGGAACAATGAGCAGTTCTTC. This sequence encodes CASSIAPQRNNEQFF.

This clone was detected a few times. The V and J genes are TRBV6-6 and TRBJ1-1; the match to TRBD1 covers 7 bases. This CDR3 region has 11 residues. V shed 6 bases and J 11 bases; nucleotides not matched to a gene: 6. Germline V gene lookup returns CDR1 MNHNY and CDR2 SVGAGI (reference sequence). The CDR3 reads CASRTGQQAFF. The DNA for the CDR3 is TGTGCCAGCAGGACGGGACAGCAGGCTTTCTTT.

This clone was observed once. The chain employs TRBV7-2 and TRBJ2-1; tentatively, D is TRBD2 (5 bases). The CDR3 runs 15 residues. V was pared by 1 base and J by 0 bases, with 7 bases between. Germline V gene data show CDR1 as SGHTA and CDR2 as FQGNSA. The CDR3 is CASSLERPSYNEQFF. Written as DNA, the CDR3 is TGTGCCAGCAGCTTAGAGCGGCCCTCCTACAATGAGCAGTTCTTC.

The rearrangement uses TRBV9 and TRBJ1-3; the D is unclear. CDR1 SGDLS and CDR2 YYNGEE come from the germline V gene. The CDR3 is made up of 17 amino acids. The V gene lost 0 bases and the J gene lost 0 bases, with 13 bases spanning the gap. The CDR3 is CASSVEQALSSGNTIYF. For the CDR3, the DNA is TGTGCCAGCAGCGTAGAGCAGGCGTTGAGCTCTGGAAACACCATATATTTT.

This chain uses TRBV29-1 with TRBJ2-7; D gene ambiguous. The CDR3 spans 13 residues. V lost 6 bases and J lost 2, with 14 bases in between. From germline, CDR1 is SQVTM and CDR2 ANQGSEA. In DNA form, the CDR3 reads TGCAGCGTCCCCAATAGGGTCGCCTACGAGCAGTACTTC. It translates to CSVPNRVAYEQYF.

The J gene is TRBJ2-3, the V gene TRBV5-1; 7 bases are a match to TRBD1. Trimming at V came to 4 bases and at J to 6 bases, leaving 8 bases not matched to a gene. The germline V gene encodes CDR1 SGHRS and CDR2 YFSETQ. The CDR3 extends over 14 amino acids. CDR3 DNA: TGCGCCAGCAGCCCGGGACAGCTCTGGGATACGCAGTATTTT. Amino acid sequence: CASSPGQLWDTQYF.

J is TRBJ2-5 and V is TRBV19, with D unclear. Germline V lookup: CDR1 LNHDA, CDR2 SQIVND (reference sequence). This CDR3 spans 11 amino acids. The V gene lost 1 base and the J gene lost 7 bases, with 4 bases spanning the gap. CDR3 DNA: TGTGCCAGTAGTATAGGGGGGACCCAGTACTTC. Translated: CASSIGGTQYF.

This clone has more than one count but fewer than ten. The chain couples TRBV19 to TRBJ1-5; 7 bases align to TRBD1. Germline V gene lookup returns CDR1 LNHDA and CDR2 SQIVND (reference sequence). This CDR3 is built from 14 residues. V lost 7 bases and J lost 9; bases outside the gene matches: 12. The DNA for the CDR3 is TGTGCCAGTAACTCGGGACAGCAACTACCGCCCCAGCATTTT. This translates into CASNSGQQLPPQHF.